What follows are 16 T cell receptor beta chains derived from one specimen sequenced in a study of siplizumab effects on memory and regulatory T cells. The protocol was immunoSEQ multiplex PCR, while the TCRdb copy is restricted to in-frame clones and leaves out a portion. The sample includes roughly 100,000 clones, just over 90% of them seen just once. The sample was CD4+ T cells sorted from blood. The receptors were sampled from a human donor in good health.

This clone has just one count. This chain connects TRBV30 to TRBJ2-6; 12 positions match TRBD2. After removal of 4 bases from V and 4 bases from J, the junction contained 8 bases not matched to a gene. Germline CDR1 is GTSNPN and CDR2 is SVGIG (reference sequence). This CDR3 is built from 17 residues. In nucleotides, the CDR3 is TGTGCCTGGAAACTAGCGGGGGGCCTCTTCGGGGCCAACGTCCTGACTTTC. Amino acids: CAWKLAGGLFGANVLTF.

The chain couples TRBV14 to TRBJ2-1; no clear D. The V end was cut by 0 bases, the J end by 10 bases, with 10 bases between. CDR1 and CDR2 (germline): SGHDN, FVKESK. CDR3 length: 13 amino acids. The CDR3 DNA follows: TGTGCCAGCAGCCAAGAGACGAGAACCGAGCAGTTCTTC. Its translation is CASSQETRTEQFF.

The chain combines TRBV4-3 with TRBJ1-4; 8 positions agree with TRBD1. The CDR3 extends over 15 amino acids. Germline trimming cut 5 bases from V and 7 bases from J; bases unmatched to any gene: 9. Germline V gives CDR1 LGHNA, CDR2 YSLEER. The CDR3: CASSTQTGDSEKLFF. Written as DNA, the CDR3 is TGCGCCAGCAGCACCCAGACAGGGGACAGTGAAAAACTGTTTTTT.

The J gene is TRBJ2-1, the V gene TRBV9; D perhaps matches TRBD2 (5 bases). V was clipped by 5 bases and J by 0 bases, with 12 bases between them. The CDR3 loop spans 15 amino acids. Germline CDR1 reads SGDLS; CDR2 reads YYNGEE. CDR3 DNA: TGTGCCAGCAGTACCGTCGGGGTCTCCTACAATGAGCAGTTCTTC. Its protein product is CASSTVGVSYNEQFF.

The chain has TRBV7-9 and TRBJ1-2; D may be TRBD1 (5 bases). From germline, CDR1 is SEHNR and CDR2 FQNEAQ (reference sequence). The V gene lost 5 bases and the J gene lost 3 bases, with 10 bases spanning the gap. This CDR3 is built from 13 residues. The CDR3, as DNA: TGTGCCAGCAGCCCTGGGGCAGACTATGGCTACACCTTC. Translated, it gives CASSPGADYGYTF.

The chain couples TRBV4-1 to TRBJ2-2, with D perhaps matching TRBD2 (5 bases). Deletions cut 1 base from V and 6 bases from J, with 15 bases between. This CDR3 comprises 16 residues. Germline CDR1 reads MGHRA; CDR2 reads YSYEKL. Written as DNA, the CDR3 is TGCGCCAGCAGCCAAGGAGAGGGAAGAAAGGCCGGGGAGCTGTTTTTT. It translates to CASSQGEGRKAGELFF.

The rearrangement joins TRBV5-4 to TRBJ2-7; D is uncertain. The CDR3 covers 14 residues. CDR1 is SGHNT, CDR2 YYREEE, per germline (reference sequence). The ends were cut back, 4 bases at V and 3 bases at J, with 14 bases in the middle. The CDR3 nucleotides read TGTGCCAGCAGCATGGGTGGGTCGGGCTACGAGCAGTACTTC. It translates to CASSMGGSGYEQYF.

The V and J genes are TRBV6-5 and TRBJ1-5, with D unresolved. The CDR3 runs 13 residues. Germline V CDR1 and CDR2: MNHEY, SVGAGI. Trimming took off 2 bases at V and 6 bases at J, with 8 bases between the two ends. The CDR3, as DNA: TGTGCCAGCAGTTACGGCAGAGGTCAGCCCCAGCATTTT. Its protein product is CASSYGRGQPQHF.

About this clone: An end of the junction differs from the germline gene, which may be a read error. The chain joins TRBV7-7 to TRBJ2-3; D uncertain. The germline V gene encodes CDR1 SSHAT and CDR2 FNYEAQ (reference sequence). CDR3 length: 14 amino acids. The CDR3 nucleotides are TGTGCTAGCAGCCTGACTGGGAGCACAGATACGCAGTATTTT. This encodes CASSLTGSTDTQYF.

This chain uses TRBV7-6 with TRBJ2-5, with TRBD1 as a possible D gene (6 bases). The CDR3 contains 13 residues. The V and J ends lost 5 bases and 5 bases respectively, with 12 bases between them. Germline V gives CDR1 SGHVS, CDR2 FNYEAQ. CDR3 sequence reads: CASSITDRETQYF. The CDR3 DNA sequence: TGTGCCAGCAGCATCACCGACAGGGAGACCCAGTACTTC.

CDR3 amino acids: CASSLGTNVYEQYF. CDR3 bases: TGTGCCAGCAGCTTGGGGACAAACGTCTACGAGCAGTACTTC. The chain is built from TRBV7-2 and TRBJ2-7; tentative D call: TRBD1 (6 bases). Germline assignment: CDR1 SGHTA and CDR2 FQGNSA. V lost 3 bases and J 3 bases, leaving 12 bases between the germline ends. CDR3 length: 14 residues. The variable domain in full, completed from reference TRBV7-2 and TRBJ2-7, reads GAGVSQSPSNKVTEKGKDVELRCDPISGHTALYWYRQSLGQGLEFLIYFQGNSAPDKSGLPSDRFSAERTGGSVSTLTIQRTQQEDSAVYLCASSLGTNVYEQYFGPGTRLTVT.

V gene TRBV5-1 combines with J gene TRBJ2-3, with 7 bases identical to TRBD2. The V and J ends lost 9 bases and 1 base, in that order; junction bases with no gene match: 11. Germline CDR1 is SGHRS and CDR2 is YFSETQ. The CDR3 is 15 residues long. The CDR3 region is CATTRLSGGTDTQYF. CDR3 DNA sequence: TGCGCCACCACCCGATTGAGCGGGGGCACAGATACGCAGTATTTT.

The chain uses TRBV6-5 and TRBJ1-1; no clear D. The V end lost 2 bases, the J end lost 6 bases, and 16 bases lay between the germline ends. The CDR3 runs to 15 residues. Germline V lookup: CDR1 MNHEY, CDR2 SVGAGI. The DNA for the CDR3 is TGTGCCAGCAGTTACAGGGTTTGGGTTGCCGCTGAAGCTTTCTTT. Protein sequence: CASSYRVWVAAEAFF.

This clone showed up just a few times. This chain uses TRBV7-9 with TRBJ2-7; D is undetermined. Trimming left V 3 bases short and J 0 bases short, with 9 bases between. The CDR3 totals 14 residues. Germline V gives CDR1 SEHNR, CDR2 FQNEAQ (reference sequence). CDR3 amino acids: CASSFSAYSYEQYF. CDR3 sequence (DNA): TGTGCCAGCAGCTTTTCAGCTTACTCCTACGAGCAGTACTTC.

This clone has only one observation. The genes are TRBV13 and TRBJ2-5; D not certain. V was clipped by 5 bases and J by 4 bases, with 20 bases between them. The CDR3 loop spans 16 amino acids. CDR1 is PRHDT, CDR2 FYEKMQ, per germline (reference sequence). The CDR3 reads CASSQVRRNDRETQYF. The CDR3 nucleotides read TGTGCCAGCAGCCAAGTCCGAAGAAACGACCGAGAGACCCAGTACTTC.

The chain has TRBV30 and TRBJ1-1; D may be TRBD1 (5 bases). CDR3 size: 14 residues. V was clipped by 0 bases and J by 7 bases, with 15 bases between them. Germline V CDR1 and CDR2: GTSNPN, SVGIG (reference sequence). DNA of the CDR3: TGTGCCTGGAGTGTACGGGACCCTATTTTTGAAGCTTTCTTT. Its translation: CAWSVRDPIFEAFF.